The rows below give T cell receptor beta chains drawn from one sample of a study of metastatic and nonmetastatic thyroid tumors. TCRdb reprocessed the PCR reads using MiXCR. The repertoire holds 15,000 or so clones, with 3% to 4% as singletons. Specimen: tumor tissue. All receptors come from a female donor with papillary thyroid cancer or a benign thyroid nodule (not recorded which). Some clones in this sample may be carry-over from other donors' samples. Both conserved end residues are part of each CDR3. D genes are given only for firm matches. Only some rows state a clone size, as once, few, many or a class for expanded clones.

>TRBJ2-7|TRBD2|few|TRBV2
CASRGTSGRVYEQYF
TGTGCCAGCAGAGGGACTAGCGGGAGAGTTTACGAGCAGTACTTC
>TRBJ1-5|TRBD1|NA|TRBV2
CASSTTGGDQPQHF
TGTGCCAGCAGTACCACAGGGGGCGATCAGCCCCAGCATTTT
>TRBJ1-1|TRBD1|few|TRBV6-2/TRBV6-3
CASSYSGQGAGAFF
TGTGCCAGCAGTTACTCGGGACAGGGGGCCGGAGCTTTCTTT
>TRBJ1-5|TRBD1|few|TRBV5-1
CASSLAPGGAGQPQHF
TGCGCCAGCAGCTTGGCCCCAGGGGGCGCGGGTCAGCCCCAGCATTTT
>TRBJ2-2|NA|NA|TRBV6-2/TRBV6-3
CASRKLSGGSGELFF
TGTGCCAGCAGGAAACTATCGGGTGGGTCCGGGGAGCTGTTTTTT
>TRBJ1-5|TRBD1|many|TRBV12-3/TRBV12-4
CASSLGTGLLSNQPQHF
TGTGCCAGCAGTTTAGGGACAGGTCTACTAAGCAATCAGCCCCAGCATTTT
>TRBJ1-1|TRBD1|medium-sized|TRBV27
CASSQWTGTEAFF
TGTGCCAGCAGTCAGTGGACAGGCACTGAAGCTTTCTTT
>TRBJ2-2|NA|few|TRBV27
CASSMRGTGELFF
TGTGCCAGCAGTATGCGGGGCACCGGGGAGCTGTTTTTT
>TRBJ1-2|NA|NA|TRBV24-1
CATGDGDGNYGYTF
TGTGCCACCGGTGATGGGGACGGTAACTATGGCTACACCTTC
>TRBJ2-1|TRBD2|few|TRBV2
CASSETSGKGNEQFF
TGTGCCAGCAGTGAGACTAGCGGGAAAGGGAATGAGCAGTTCTTC
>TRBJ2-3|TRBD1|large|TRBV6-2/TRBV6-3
CASSYNRGDTQYF
TGTGCCAGCAGTTACAACAGGGGTGATACGCAGTATTTT
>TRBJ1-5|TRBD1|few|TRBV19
CASSTGTGSNQPQHF
TGTGCCAGTAGTACCGGGACAGGGAGCAATCAGCCCCAGCATTTT
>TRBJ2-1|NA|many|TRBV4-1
CASSPRLEGYNEQFF
TGCGCCAGCAGCCCCCGTCTTGAGGGATACAATGAGCAGTTCTTC
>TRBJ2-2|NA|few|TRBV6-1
CAHWGSTGELFF
TGTGCCCACTGGGGTAGCACCGGGGAGCTGTTTTTT
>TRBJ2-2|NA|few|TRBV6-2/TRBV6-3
CASSYWASKGTGELFF
TGTGCCAGCAGTTACTGGGCGTCGAAGGGCACCGGGGAGCTGTTTTTT
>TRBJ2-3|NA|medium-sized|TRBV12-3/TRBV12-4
CASSPRGSQRTDTQYF
TGTGCCAGCAGTCCCCGGGGGAGCCAACGCACAGATACGCAGTATTTT
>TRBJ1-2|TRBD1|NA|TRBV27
CASSYEGQGYGYTF
TGTGCCAGCAGCTATGAAGGACAGGGGTATGGCTACACCTTC
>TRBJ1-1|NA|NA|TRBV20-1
CSASPTDTEAFF
TGCAGTGCTAGTCCGACAGACACTGAAGCTTTCTTT
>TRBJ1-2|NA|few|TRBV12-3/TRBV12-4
CASSSPGGVIYGYTF
TGTGCCAGCAGTTCCCCGGGGGGCGTAATCTATGGCTACACCTTC
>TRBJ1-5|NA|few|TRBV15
CATSRDGGVDQPQHF
TGTGCCACCAGCAGAGATGGGGGAGTTGATCAGCCCCAGCATTTT
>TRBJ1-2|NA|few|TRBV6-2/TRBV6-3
CASSSQGYGYTF
TGTGCCAGCAGTTCACAGGGATATGGCTACACCTTC
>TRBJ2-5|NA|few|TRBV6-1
CASSETPRTVETQYF
TGTGCCAGCAGTGAAACCCCACGGACAGTAGAGACCCAGTACTTC
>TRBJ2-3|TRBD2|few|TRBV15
CATSRGQRGGIDTQYF
TGTGCCACCAGCAGAGGCCAGCGGGGGGGTATAGATACGCAGTATTTT
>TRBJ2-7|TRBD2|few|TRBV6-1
CASSSTVGRAAYEQYF
TGTGCCAGCAGCTCGACGGTGGGGAGGGCAGCCTACGAGCAGTACTTC
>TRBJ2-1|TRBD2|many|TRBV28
CASSLASGGYNEQFF
TGTGCCAGCAGTTTAGCTAGCGGGGGTTACAATGAGCAGTTCTTC
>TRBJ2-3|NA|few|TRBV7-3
CASSPGSGGDTQYF
TGTGCCAGCAGCCCGGGTTCCGGAGGAGATACGCAGTATTTT
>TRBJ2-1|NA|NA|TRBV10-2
CASSERESYNEQFF
TGCGCCAGCAGTGAGCGGGAGTCCTACAATGAGCAGTTCTTC
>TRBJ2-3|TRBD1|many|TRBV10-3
CAISRIGTGGSDTQYF
TGTGCCATCAGTAGAATTGGGACAGGAGGATCAGATACGCAGTATTTT
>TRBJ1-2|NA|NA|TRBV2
CASSEDRYGYTF
TGTGCCAGCAGTGAGGACCGATATGGCTACACCTTC
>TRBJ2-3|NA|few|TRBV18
CASSPQSDTQYF
TGTGCCAGCTCACCACAATCAGATACGCAGTATTTT
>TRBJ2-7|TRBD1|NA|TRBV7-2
CASSYWTGASYEQYF
TGTGCCAGCAGCTATTGGACAGGGGCCTCCTACGAGCAGTACTTC
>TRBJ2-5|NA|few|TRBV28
CASSLGGGARETQYF
TGTGCCAGCAGTTTAGGAGGGGGGGCGCGGGAGACCCAGTACTTC
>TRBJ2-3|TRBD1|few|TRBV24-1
CATSVMRGTGGTDTQYF
TGTGCCACCAGTGTCATGCGCGGGACAGGGGGCACAGATACGCAGTATTTT
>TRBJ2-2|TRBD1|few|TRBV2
CASTLTQGAGTGELFF
TGTGCCAGCACCTTAACTCAGGGGGCCGGCACCGGGGAGCTGTTTTTT
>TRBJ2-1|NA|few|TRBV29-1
CSVDPARRDRSYNEQFF
TGCAGCGTTGACCCCGCCCGGAGGGACCGCTCCTACAATGAGCAGTTCTTC
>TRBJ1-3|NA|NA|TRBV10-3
CAISPGLEAGNTIYF
TGTGCCATCAGTCCCGGACTGGAAGCTGGAAACACCATATATTTT
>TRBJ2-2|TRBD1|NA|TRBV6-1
CASWGTGRFSGELFF
TGTGCCAGCTGGGGGACAGGGAGGTTTTCCGGGGAGCTGTTTTTT
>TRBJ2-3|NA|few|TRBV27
CASSPNGRNTQYF
TGTGCCAGCAGTCCAAATGGGAGAAATACGCAGTATTTT
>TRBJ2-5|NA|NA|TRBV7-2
CASSLGWAATETQYF
TGTGCCAGCAGCTTAGGTTGGGCCGCCACGGAGACCCAGTACTTC
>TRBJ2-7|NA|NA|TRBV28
CASSFRPIEQYF
TGTGCCAGCAGTTTCCGTCCCATCGAGCAGTACTTC
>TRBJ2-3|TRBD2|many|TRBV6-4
CASSDSAGGGADTQYF
TGTGCCAGCAGTGATTCGGCGGGAGGCGGTGCAGATACGCAGTATTTT
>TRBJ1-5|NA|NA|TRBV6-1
CASSETVQYSNQPQHF
TGTGCCAGCAGTGAAACGGTACAATACAGCAATCAGCCCCAGCATTTT
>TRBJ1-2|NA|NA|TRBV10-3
CAISEFVSGAYGYTF
TGTGCCATCAGTGAGTTTGTATCGGGGGCCTATGGCTACACCTTC
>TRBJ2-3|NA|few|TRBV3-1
CASSQRQGTDTQYF
TGTGCCAGCAGCCAAAGACAGGGCACAGATACGCAGTATTTT
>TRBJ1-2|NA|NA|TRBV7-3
CASRSPTGNYGYTF
TGTGCCAGCAGATCACCGACGGGCAACTATGGCTACACCTTC
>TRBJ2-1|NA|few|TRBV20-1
CSARALSSQYGNEQFF
TGCAGTGCTAGAGCCCTCTCCAGCCAATATGGGAATGAGCAGTTCTTC
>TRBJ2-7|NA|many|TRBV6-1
CASIGTDLNEQYF
TGTGCCAGCATCGGGACCGACTTGAACGAGCAGTACTTC
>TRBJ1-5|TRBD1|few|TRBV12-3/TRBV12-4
CASSRTGGINQPQHF
TGTGCCAGCAGTCGGACAGGGGGCATAAATCAGCCCCAGCATTTT
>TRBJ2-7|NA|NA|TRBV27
CASTFTVHTSEQYF
TGTGCCAGCACTTTTACCGTCCACACCTCCGAACAGTACTTC
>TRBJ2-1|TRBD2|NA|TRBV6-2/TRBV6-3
CASSILAGGYNEQFF
TGTGCCAGCAGCATACTAGCGGGAGGTTACAATGAGCAGTTCTTC
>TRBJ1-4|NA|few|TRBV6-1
CASSEAGGGNEKLFF
TGTGCCAGCAGTGAAGCGGGAGGGGGTAATGAAAAACTGTTTTTT
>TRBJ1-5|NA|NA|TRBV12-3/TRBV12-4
CASSFRGVDNQPQHF
TGTGCCAGCAGTTTTCGGGGGGTGGACAATCAGCCCCAGCATTTT
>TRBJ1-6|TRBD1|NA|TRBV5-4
CASSYAGTGRSLHF
TGTGCCAGCAGTTACGCCGGGACAGGACGTTCCCTCCACTTT
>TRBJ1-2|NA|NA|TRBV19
CASSANYGYTF
TGTGCCAGTAGTGCAAACTATGGCTACACCTTC
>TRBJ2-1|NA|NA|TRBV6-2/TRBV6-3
CASSYSSGVNNEQFF
TGTGCCAGCAGTTACTCGAGCGGAGTCAACAATGAGCAGTTCTTC